Listed here are 14 T cell receptor beta chains from one sample, sequenced in a study of T cell clones after liver transplantation. Clones were read by immunoSEQ multiplex PCR, and TCRdb kept only the in-frame ones, dropping some. Of some 12,000 clones listed, roughly 80% are singletons. The material sequenced was CD8+ T cells from blood, taken at the 22-month timepoint. These receptor sequences come from a human patient who received a liver transplant. Some T cells may be graft donor cells.

This sequence joins TRBV5-8 and TRBJ1-4; D gene ambiguous. Germline V lookup: CDR1 SGHTS, CDR2 YDEGEE. The V gene lost 4 bases and the J gene lost 3 bases, with 13 bases spanning the gap. There are 15 residues in the CDR3. CDR3 sequence (DNA): TGTGCCAGCAGCACGACGGACGGTGCTAATGAAAAACTGTTTTTT. It encodes CASSTTDGANEKLFF.

The V gene is TRBV5-4, the J gene TRBJ1-2, with 7 bases aligning to TRBD1. CDR3 size: 14 residues. V lost 1 base to trimming and J lost 8 bases; unmatched junction nucleotides: 8. Germline V gene lookup returns CDR1 SGHNT and CDR2 YYREEE (reference sequence). The chain's CDR3 is CASSLWVQGEGYTF. In nucleotides, the CDR3 is TGTGCCAGCAGCTTGTGGGTTCAGGGGGAAGGCTACACCTTC.

The CDR3 DNA follows: TGTGCCAGCAGCCCCTCCCTGAGTTCTGGGGCCAACGTCCTGACTTTC. Residues: CASSPSLSSGANVLTF. The V call is TRBV9, the J call TRBJ2-6; D unresolved. V shed 4 bases and J shed 1 base, with 12 bases lying between them. Germline loops: CDR1 SGDLS, CDR2 YYNGEE. The CDR3 is 16 amino acids.

V usage is TRBV5-6 and J usage is TRBJ2-5, with 10 bases lining up with TRBD1. CDR1 and CDR2 (germline): SGHDT, YYEEEE. V gave up 4 bases and J gave up 5 bases; unmatched junction bases: 11. The CDR3 consists of 16 residues. The CDR3 coding sequence is TGTGCCAGCAGCGCGACAGGGGGCGGCCTTGTGGAGACCCAGTACTTC. Protein product: CASSATGGGLVETQYF.

The genes are TRBV29-1 and TRBJ2-1; D is unresolved. This CDR3 comprises 10 residues. V lost 3 bases and J lost 4, with 1 base in between. Germline-derived CDR1 and CDR2 are SQVTM and ANQGSEA. The CDR3 coding sequence is TGCAGCGTTGATTACAATGAGCAGTTCTTC. Translated, it gives CSVDYNEQFF.

The V call is TRBV11-2, the J call TRBJ2-2; no clear D. Germline loops: CDR1 SGHAT, CDR2 FQNNGV. Trimming stripped 3 bases from V and 8 bases from J, with 13 bases between. CDR3 length: 14 residues. This CDR3 is CASSLAVSSGELFF. In nucleotides, the CDR3 is TGTGCCAGCAGCTTGGCTGTGTCCTCTGGGGAGCTGTTTTTT.

The CDR3 region has the DNA TGCGCCAGCAGCCAAGCCCCCTACCCCCTGAACTATGGCTACACCTTC. It translates to CASSQAPYPLNYGYTF. The V call is TRBV4-3, the J call TRBJ1-2; D uncertain. V was cut by 1 base and J by 2 bases, with 14 bases left in between. Germline CDR1 reads LGHNA; CDR2 reads YSLEER. The CDR3 length is 16 residues.

The J gene is TRBJ2-3, the V gene TRBV7-9, with 10 bases fitting TRBD2. The CDR3 has 19 residues. Trimming took 1 base from V and 1 from J; bases not matched to a gene: 11. Germline V lookup: CDR1 SEHNR, CDR2 FQNEAQ (reference sequence). DNA of the CDR3: TGTGCCAGCAGCTTAGTCACCCAGCCCACTAGCGGGGGCACAGATACGCAGTATTTT. Protein: CASSLVTQPTSGGTDTQYF.

The chain links TRBV5-6 to TRBJ1-5, with D hard to call. Germline CDR1 and CDR2: SGHDT and YYEEEE. The CDR3 is made up of 14 amino acids. Trimming took 0 bases from V and 3 from J, leaving 7 bases between them. In DNA form, the CDR3 reads TGTGCCAGCAGCTTGGGAAGGGTCAATCAGCCCCAGCATTTT. Its protein product is CASSLGRVNQPQHF.

The genes are TRBV7-8 and TRBJ2-7, with D possibly matching TRBD2 (6 bases). Trimming took 8 bases from V and 1 from J, leaving 6 bases between them. Germline V gene data show CDR1 as SGHVS and CDR2 as FQNEAQ. CDR3 length: 11 amino acids. As DNA, the CDR3 is TGTGCCAGCGGGGGGTCCTACGAGCAGTACTTC. Its protein product is CASGGSYEQYF. The full variable domain, in which reference TRBV7-8 and TRBJ2-7 provide the parts outside the CDR3, is GAGVSQSPRYKVAKRGQDVALRCDPISGHVSLFWYQQALGQGPEFLTYFQNEAQLDKSGLPSDRFFAERPEGSVSTLKIQRTQQEDSAVYLCASGGSYEQYFGPGTRLTVT.

V usage is TRBV19 and J usage is TRBJ2-3; D gene ambiguous. Germline V lookup: CDR1 LNHDA, CDR2 SQIVND (reference sequence). Trimming cost V 8 bases and J 1 base, with 10 bases left between them. The CDR3 is 13 residues long. The CDR3 protein is CASGMGGTDTQYF. In DNA form, the CDR3 reads TGTGCCAGTGGGATGGGTGGCACAGATACGCAGTATTTT.

The chain uses TRBV6-6 and TRBJ2-3; D gene unclear. The CDR3 has 13 amino acids. The germline V gene encodes CDR1 MNHNY and CDR2 SVGAGI (reference sequence). The V and J ends lost 6 bases and 6 bases respectively, with 13 bases between them. The chain's CDR3 is CASSPRLTDTQYF. CDR3 nucleotides: TGTGCCAGCAGCCCTAGATTGACTGATACGCAGTATTTT.

This sequence joins TRBV5-6 and TRBJ2-3; no firm D call. This CDR3 has 14 amino acids. Germline values: CDR1 SGHDT, CDR2 YYEEEE. V lost 2 bases, J lost 2 bases, and 9 bases lay in between. In DNA form, the CDR3 reads TGTGCCAGCAGCTTAGGGCAGCTCACAGATACGCAGTATTTT. It is translated as CASSLGQLTDTQYF. Combining the CDR3 with reference TRBV5-6 and TRBJ2-3 gives the whole variable domain DAGVTQSPTHLIKTRGQQVTLRCSPKSGHDTVSWYQQALGQGPQFIFQYYEEEERQRGNFPDRFSGHQFPNYSSELNVNALLLGDSALYLCASSLGQLTDTQYFGPGTRLTVL.

The chain combines TRBV28 with TRBJ2-7; 9 bases agree with TRBD1. Germline V lookup: CDR1 MDHEN, CDR2 SYDVKM. The CDR3 sequence is 18 residues long. The trim removed 4 bases at V and 4 bases at J, leaving 17 bases unmatched. The CDR3 reads CASSSPLSPGTGIYEQYF. CDR3 nucleotides: TGTGCCAGCAGTTCTCCTCTCTCTCCCGGGACAGGGATATACGAGCAGTACTTC. The full variable domain, its missing parts supplied by reference TRBV28 and TRBJ2-7, is DVKVTQSSRYLVKRTGEKVFLECVQDMDHENMFWYRQDPGLGLRLIYFSYDVKMKEKGDIPEGYSVSREKKERFSLILESASTNQTSMYLCASSSPLSPGTGIYEQYFGPGTRLTVT.